This TCR beta chain was captured by sequencing in a study of blood T cell repertoires in COVID-19. Whole-study context: Acute and convalescent COVID-19 samples came from the United States, Italy and Spain. Sources were T cells, B-cell-depleted T cells, or PBMCs; the material itself was cDNA or gDNA.

In the original workflow: Estimated nucleated cell counts came from reference gene primer amplification. Measured with immunoSEQ multiplex PCR; TCRdb has only the in-frame clones, and not every one. D and trimming were read from the DNA, whereas the V and J calls and clone size are those reported in that table. The table records about 87,000 clones, approximately 75% of them present only once. The clonotype originates from a woman between 50 and 59 years old with acute or convalescent COVID-19. Sequenced material: peripheral blood.

This chain's CDR3 is CASSVERSGGQYF. Here the CDR3 DNA reads TGTGCCAGCAGCGTGGAGAGGTCCGGGGGGCAGTACTTC. The V and J genes are TRBV9 and TRBJ2-7; tentative D call: TRBD2 (6 bases). Trimming took 2 bases from V and 9 from J, leaving 15 bases between them. This CDR3 region has 13 residues. Germline CDR1 SGDLS, CDR2 YYNGEE.